The rows below give T cell receptor beta chains drawn from one sample of a study of T cell repertoires in cytomegalovirus infection. One entry per CDR3 protein results from TCRdb running MiXCR on the reads. The sample has more than 400,000 distinct CDR3 sequences; more than 25% are singletons. Specimen: PBMCs. The receptors here all came from a human donor in good health (CMV status not recorded). Some clones in this sample may be carry-over from other donors' samples. The CDR3 runs from the conserved cysteine through the conserved F or W. D genes are given only for firm matches. Size is omitted from some rows. Given values are once, few, many or a class for expanded clones.

d_gene	j_gene	v_gene	abundance	CDR3aa	CDR3nt
-	TRBJ1-3	TRBV2	many	CASKRQGISGNTIYF	TGTGCCAGCAAACGGCAGGGGATCTCTGGAAACACCATATATTTT
-	TRBJ2-4	TRBV6-2/TRBV6-3	few	CASSYGGGTPKNIQYF	TGTGCCAGCAGTTACGGCGGAGGGACACCTAAAAACATTCAGTACTTC
-	TRBJ1-5	TRBV6-2/TRBV6-3	many	CACNTPRGVGQPQHF	TGTGCCTGCAACACCCCTCGGGGAGTCGGGCAGCCCCAGCATTTT
-	TRBJ2-3	TRBV14	-	CASSQVVDTQYF	TGTGCCAGCAGCCAAGTGGTAGATACGCAGTATTTT
TRBD1	TRBJ2-1	TRBV7-8	few	CASSWSGGYNEQFF	TGTGCCAGCAGCTGGTCAGGGGGATACAATGAGCAGTTCTTC
-	TRBJ2-5	TRBV5-1	-	CASSSDRRETQYF	TGCGCCAGCAGCTCTGACAGGCGAGAGACCCAGTACTTC
TRBD2	TRBJ2-5	TRBV6-1	few	CASRQTGTSGGTQYF	TGTGCCAGCAGACAGACCGGGACTAGTGGCGGGACCCAGTACTTC
TRBD1	TRBJ1-5	TRBV27	many	CASAAGTGGPQHF	TGTGCCAGCGCGGCCGGGACAGGGGGGCCCCAGCATTTT
TRBD1	TRBJ2-2	TRBV28	few	CASSSGTGVTGELFF	TGTGCCAGCAGTTCCGGGACAGGGGTCACCGGGGAGCTGTTTTTT
TRBD2	TRBJ2-1	TRBV10-3	-	CATERDSNEQFF	TGTGCCACCGAGCGGGATTCCAATGAGCAGTTCTTC
-	TRBJ1-5	TRBV4-1	few	CASSQRETVLNQPQHF	TGCGCCAGCAGCCAAAGGGAGACAGTACTCAATCAGCCCCAGCATTTT
-	TRBJ2-2	TRBV10-2	-	CASSPLVETNTGELFF	TGCGCCAGCAGTCCCCTGGTAGAGACGAACACCGGGGAGCTGTTTTTT
-	TRBJ1-1	TRBV11-2	-	CATGNGHTEAFF	TGTGCCACAGGGAATGGACACACTGAAGCTTTCTTT
-	TRBJ1-1	TRBV11-2	-	CASSLAPLDPDAAFF	TGTGCCAGCAGCTTAGCCCCCTTGGACCCCGATGCGGCTTTCTTT
-	TRBJ1-5	TRBV19	few	CASTLGWTPNQPQHF	TGTGCCAGTACCCTCGGCTGGACCCCCAATCAGCCCCAGCATTTT
TRBD2	TRBJ2-3	TRBV19	-	CASNHLAGAKGTQYF	TGTGCCAGTAATCATCTAGCGGGAGCTAAGGGTACGCAGTATTTT
-	TRBJ1-2	TRBV3-1	-	CASSQGPRTDYGYTF	TGTGCCAGCAGCCAAGGACCCAGGACGGACTATGGCTACACCTTC
-	TRBJ1-1	TRBV29-1	-	CSVRQFNTEAFF	TGCAGCGTTCGACAGTTCAACACTGAAGCTTTCTTT
-	TRBJ1-5	TRBV7-2	many	CASSLDGGGNQPQHF	TGTGCCAGCAGCTTAGACGGGGGGGGCAATCAGCCCCAGCATTTT
-	TRBJ2-7	TRBV6-1	-	CASTGGQQYF	TGTGCCAGCACCGGAGGACAGCAGTACTTC
-	TRBJ1-4	TRBV15	-	CATSRSTPGTNEKLFF	TGTGCCACCAGCAGATCTACCCCTGGCACGAATGAAAAACTGTTTTTT